Following are 21 T cell receptor beta chains from one sample sequenced in a study of metastatic and nonmetastatic thyroid tumors. From the PCR reads, TCRdb re-called clones with MiXCR. The data hold roughly 58,000 clones, with roughly 4% observed a single time. Every patient underwent thyroid surgery untreated. Sequenced material: blood. The receptors were gathered from a female donor with papillary thyroid cancer or a benign thyroid nodule (not recorded which). Some clones in this sample may be carry-over from other donors' samples.

This clone has only a few counts. The chain carries TRBV12-3 or TRBV12-4 and TRBJ1-2; possible D gene TRBD1, 6 bases. The CDR3 spans 15 residues. Trimming removed 7 bases from V and 11 bases from J, with 26 bases in between. CDR3 amino acids: CASTTWTVSIKGYTF. The CDR3 coding sequence is TGTGCCAGCACCACCTGGACAGTGTCGATTAAAGGGTACACCTTC.

This clone was detected ten times or more. V is TRBV11-3 and J is TRBJ1-3; no definite D call. The CDR3 consists of 17 residues. CDR1 and CDR2 from the germline V gene are SGHNT and YENEEA. V was trimmed by 1 base and J by 0 bases, leaving 13 bases between them. DNA of the CDR3: TGTGCCAGCAGCTTAGGGGATCCGGGCCTCTCTGGAAACACCATATATTTT. This codes for CASSLGDPGLSGNTIYF.

This clone showed up just a few times. The genes are TRBV25-1 and TRBJ2-5; 8 bases match TRBD2. CDR1 and CDR2 from the germline V gene are MGHDK and SYGVNS. The CDR3 loop spans 16 amino acids. V shed 2 bases and J 8 bases; nucleotides not matched to a gene: 13. In DNA, the CDR3 is TGTGCCAGCAGTGAAGGTAGCGGGAAGGAAGTAGATACCCAGTACTTC. The encoded protein is CASSEGSGKEVDTQYF.

This clone was observed at least ten times. The rearrangement joins TRBV2 to TRBJ2-2, with D possibly being TRBD1 or TRBD2 (5 bases each). V lost 7 bases and J lost 3, with 15 bases in between. This CDR3 has 15 amino acids. Germline V gene data show CDR1 as SNHLY and CDR2 as FYNNEI. The CDR3 region is CASNPTGLYTGELFF. The CDR3 nucleotides read TGTGCCAGCAACCCGACGGGGCTCTACACCGGGGAGCTGTTTTTT.

This clone was counted ten times or more. The J gene is TRBJ1-1, the V gene TRBV6-1, with D possibly TRBD1 on 6 matching bases. The CDR3 consists of 14 residues. Trimming stripped 5 bases from V and 7 bases from J, with 17 bases between. Germline V lookup: CDR1 MNHNS, CDR2 SASEGT. CDR3 bases: TGTGCCAGCAGTTACACCACAGGGTCGGATGAAGCTTTCTTT. This encodes CASSYTTGSDEAFF.

At least ten counts were recorded for this clone. Given a much more abundant clone one base away, this may be a read error. V is TRBV28 and J is TRBJ2-1, with 12 bases fitting TRBD2. Germline CDR1 reads MDHEN; CDR2 reads SYDVKM. The trim removed 6 bases at V and 6 bases at J, leaving 3 bases unmatched. This CDR3 has 14 amino acids. The CDR3: CASSLAGGGNEQFF. CDR3 nucleotides: TGTGCCAGCAGCCTAGCGGGAGGGGGCAATGAGCAGTTCTTC.

This clone has a count of ten or more. V gene TRBV12-3 or TRBV12-4 combines with J gene TRBJ2-3; 7 bases are a match to TRBD1. J was trimmed by 5 bases and V by 4 bases; bases with no gene match: 3. The CDR3 spans 13 residues. CDR3 protein: CASSYRGGDTQYF. The CDR3 DNA follows: TGTGCCAGCAGTTACAGGGGCGGAGATACGCAGTATTTT.

This clone was found a few times. A much more abundant neighbour one base away suggests this may be a read error. The chain carries TRBV6-9 and TRBJ2-3, with no clear D. Trimming removed 4 bases from V and 4 bases from J, with 9 bases in between. CDR3 length: 13 residues. Germline V gene sequence: CDR1 MNHGY, CDR2 SVAAGI. This CDR3 is CASSSVAPDTQYF. The DNA of the CDR3 is TGTGCCAGCAGTTCGGTGGCCCCAGATACGCAGTATTTT.

This clone was picked up a small number of times. A read error is possible here, since a much larger clone lies one base away. In DNA form, the CDR3 reads TGTGCCAGCAGCTACGGACAGGGTTCCTACAATGGGCAGTTCTTC. Amino acids: CASSYGQGSYNGQFF. The rearrangement links TRBV6-5 to TRBJ2-1; 8 bases map to TRBD1. Germline assignment: CDR1 MNHEY and CDR2 SVGAGI. The CDR3 loop spans 15 amino acids.

This clone was found a few times. This sequence joins TRBV6-1 and TRBJ2-3; D is unresolved. CDR1 and CDR2 (germline): MNHNS, SASEGT. The CDR3 spans 13 residues. V shed 5 bases and J shed 0 bases, with 6 bases lying between them. The CDR3 reads CASSTFSTDTQYF. The CDR3 DNA reads as TGTGCCAGCAGTACCTTCAGCACAGATACGCAGTATTTT.

There are many counts of this clone. The CDR3 loop reads CASSSPSGYGAETQYF. CDR3 nucleotides: TGTGCCAGCAGTTCCCCGTCCGGATATGGGGCGGAGACCCAGTACTTC. This sequence joins TRBV2 and TRBJ2-5; D is perhaps TRBD1 (5 bases). The CDR3 sequence is 16 residues long. Germline-derived CDR1 and CDR2 are SNHLY and FYNNEI. Trimming took off 5 bases at V and 5 bases at J, with 21 bases between the two ends.

This clone was observed many times. This specimen includes other DNA sequences encoding the same CDR3. The V gene is TRBV11-2, the J gene TRBJ2-5, with D possibly matching TRBD2 (6 bases). Germline V CDR1 and CDR2: SGHAT, FQNNGV. Trimming removed 5 bases from V and 5 bases from J, with 9 bases in between. The CDR3 is made up of 12 amino acids. The CDR3 DNA reads TGTGCCAGCAGCCAAGGGAGGGAGACCCAGTACTTC. This gives the protein CASSQGRETQYF.

As regards this clone: This is likely a read error, given that the CDR3 carries no conserved phenylalanine or tryptophan at its end. The V call is TRBV7-9, the J call TRBJ1-2; 10 positions match TRBD1. The trim removed 5 bases at V and 7 bases at J, leaving 13 bases unmatched. The CDR3 totals 16 residues. Germline V CDR1 and CDR2: SEHNR, FQNEAQ (reference sequence). CDR3: CASSPYPDRGQGGYTS. CDR3 in DNA: TGTGCCAGCAGCCCCTATCCCGACAGGGGGCAAGGTGGCTACACCTCC.

This clone was recorded at least ten times. The CDR3 reads CASSKGHTDTQYF. Here the CDR3 DNA reads TGCGCCAGCAGCAAGGGACACACAGATACGCAGTATTTT. V is TRBV5-1 and J is TRBJ2-3, with a weak D call TRBD1 (6 bases). Trimming removed 4 bases from V and 2 bases from J, with 8 bases in between. The CDR3 is 13 residues long. The germline V gene encodes CDR1 SGHRS and CDR2 YFSETQ. Supplemented by reference TRBV5-1 and TRBJ2-3, the full variable domain reads KAGVTQTPRYLIKTRGQQVTLSCSPISGHRSVSWYQQTPGQGLQFLFEYFSETQRNKGNFPGRFSGRQFSNSRSEMNVSTLELGDSALYLCASSKGHTDTQYFGPGTRLTVL.

This clone was counted at least ten times. This chain uses TRBV19 with TRBJ2-7, with 7 bases that match TRBD2. Germline V gene sequence: CDR1 LNHDA, CDR2 SQIVND (reference sequence). The ends lost 5 bases at V and 6 bases at J; junction bases unmatched: 13. The CDR3 consists of 15 residues. CDR3 amino acids: CASSWQRDLRGEQYF. The CDR3 coding sequence is TGTGCCAGTAGTTGGCAGCGGGATCTTAGGGGCGAGCAGTACTTC.

As to this clone: Just one base apart from a much larger clone, this may be a read error. The genes are TRBV11-3 and TRBJ2-3; D is uncertain. Germline V gives CDR1 SGHNT, CDR2 YENEEA. V was cut by 8 bases and J by 1 base, with 4 bases left in between. The CDR3 is 11 residues long. The CDR3 DNA reads as TGTGCCAGCCTGGGCACAGATACGCAGTATTTT. Its translation is CASLGTDTQYF.

This clone was seen repeatedly, ten times or more. V gene TRBV28 combines with J gene TRBJ1-1, with D unclear. V was pared by 6 bases and J by 3 bases, with 17 bases between. The germline V gene encodes CDR1 MDHEN and CDR2 SYDVKM. This CDR3 spans 15 amino acids. The CDR3 DNA follows: TGTGCCAGCAGCCCGGGCCTGGAAAGATACACTGAAGCTTTCTTT. It translates to CASSPGLERYTEAFF.

This clone was seen a handful of times. With a much larger clone just one base away, this may be a read error. The sample has other DNA sequences that encode this CDR3 too. The gene calls are TRBV6-1 and TRBJ1-4; D might be TRBD1 (5 bases). Per germline, CDR1 MNHNS and CDR2 SASEGT. The CDR3 consists of 18 residues. The V end lost 0 bases, the J end lost 3 bases, and 17 bases lay between the germline ends. CDR3 nucleotide sequence: TGTGCCAGCAGTGAAGCGTTGGGGCGGGCTTCGGCTAATGAAAAACTGTTTTTT. Residues: CASSEALGRASANEKLFF.

This clone was seen more than once but under ten times. The chain uses TRBV27 and TRBJ1-2, with D perhaps matching TRBD1 (5 bases). The germline CDR1 and CDR2 sequences are MNHEY and SMNVEV (reference sequence). The ends were cut back, 6 bases at V and 5 bases at J, with 19 bases in the middle. CDR3 length: 15 residues. The DNA for the CDR3 is TGTGCCAGCAGAGCTACCATCCGGGACCGGTATGGCTACACCTTC. Protein sequence: CASRATIRDRYGYTF.

Of note for this clone: This CDR3 fails to terminate in the conserved phenylalanine or tryptophan, so it likely reflects a read error. The genes are TRBV12-3 or TRBV12-4 and TRBJ1-1; TRBD1 might be the D (5 bases). CDR3 length: 14 residues. The CDR3 nucleotides read TGTGCCAGCAGCCCCGGGGGGATGAAAACTGAAGCTTTCTCT. Its protein product is CASSPGGMKTEAFS.

This clone was seen repeatedly, ten times or more. V and J are TRBV19 and TRBJ1-1, with no clear D. Trimming cost V 3 bases and J 4 bases, with 15 bases left between them. Germline CDR1 and CDR2: LNHDA and SQIVND (reference sequence). The CDR3 is 15 residues long. CDR3 nucleotide sequence: TGTGCCAGTAGTATCCCTTTCTCGGCCCGCACTGAAGCTTTCTTT. Residues: CASSIPFSARTEAFF.